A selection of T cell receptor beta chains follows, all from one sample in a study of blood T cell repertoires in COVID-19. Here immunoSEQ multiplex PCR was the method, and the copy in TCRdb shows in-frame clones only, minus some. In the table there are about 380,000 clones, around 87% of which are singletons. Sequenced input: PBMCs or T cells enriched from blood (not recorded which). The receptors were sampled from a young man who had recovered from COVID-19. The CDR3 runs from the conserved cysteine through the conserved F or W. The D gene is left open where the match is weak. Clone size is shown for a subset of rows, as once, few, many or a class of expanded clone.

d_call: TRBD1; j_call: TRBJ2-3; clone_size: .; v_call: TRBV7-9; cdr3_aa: CASSFRDRGENTQYF; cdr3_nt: TGTGCCAGCAGCTTCCGGGACAGGGGGGAAAATACGCAGTATTTT
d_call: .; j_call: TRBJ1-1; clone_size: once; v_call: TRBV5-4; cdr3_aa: CASSFSPNTEAFF; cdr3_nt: TGTGCCAGCAGCTTCAGTCCGAACACTGAAGCTTTCTTT
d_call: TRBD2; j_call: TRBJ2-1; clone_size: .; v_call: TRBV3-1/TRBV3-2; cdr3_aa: CASSQALAGISGNEQFF; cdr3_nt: TGTGCCAGCAGCCAAGCACTAGCGGGAATTTCTGGCAATGAGCAGTTCTTC
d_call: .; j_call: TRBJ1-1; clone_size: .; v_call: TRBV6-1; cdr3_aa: CASSDSLGRQGAFF; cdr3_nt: TGTGCCAGCAGTGATAGTTTGGGGCGCCAAGGAGCTTTCTTT
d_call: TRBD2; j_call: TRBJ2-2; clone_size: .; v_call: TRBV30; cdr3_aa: CAWILAGGYTGELFF; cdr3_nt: TGTGCCTGGATCCTAGCGGGGGGATATACCGGGGAGCTGTTTTTT
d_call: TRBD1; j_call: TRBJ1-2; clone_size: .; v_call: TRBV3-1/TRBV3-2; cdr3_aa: CASSQPLTGGGYGYTF; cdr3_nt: TGTGCCAGCAGCCAACCACTGACAGGGGGAGGCTATGGCTACACCTTC
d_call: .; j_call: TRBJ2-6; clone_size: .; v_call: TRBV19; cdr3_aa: CASSIRDTSSGANVLTF; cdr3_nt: TGTGCCAGTAGTATCCGGGACACTAGCTCTGGGGCCAACGTCCTGACTTTC
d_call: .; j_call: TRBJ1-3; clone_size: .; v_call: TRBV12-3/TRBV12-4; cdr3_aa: CASSRTEGNTIYF; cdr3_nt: TGTGCCAGCAGTCGGACAGAAGGAAACACCATATATTTT
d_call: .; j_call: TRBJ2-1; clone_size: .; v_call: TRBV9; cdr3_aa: CASSVAGDAYNEQFF; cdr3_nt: TGTGCCAGCAGCGTAGCGGGGGACGCATACAATGAGCAGTTCTTC
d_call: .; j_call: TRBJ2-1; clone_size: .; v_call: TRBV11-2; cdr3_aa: CASSTTGSDEQFF; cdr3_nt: TGTGCCAGCAGCACAACAGGGTCCGATGAGCAGTTCTTC
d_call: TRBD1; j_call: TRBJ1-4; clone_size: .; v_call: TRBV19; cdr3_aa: CASSGQGPTNEKLFF; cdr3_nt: TGTGCCAGTAGTGGACAGGGGCCAACTAATGAAAAACTGTTTTTT
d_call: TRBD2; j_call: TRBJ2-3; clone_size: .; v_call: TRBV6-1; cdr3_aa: CASSGTSGGADLTDTQYF; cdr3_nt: TGTGCCAGCAGTGGGACTAGCGGGGGGGCAGACCTCACAGATACGCAGTATTTT
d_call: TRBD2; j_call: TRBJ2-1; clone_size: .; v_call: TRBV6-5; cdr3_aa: CASYLSGGLDNEQFF; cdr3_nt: TGTGCCAGCTACTTAAGCGGGGGGTTGGACAATGAGCAGTTCTTC
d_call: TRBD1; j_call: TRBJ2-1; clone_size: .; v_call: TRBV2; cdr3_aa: CASSGQGPEQFF; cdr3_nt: TGTGCCAGCAGTGGACAGGGTCCTGAGCAGTTCTTC
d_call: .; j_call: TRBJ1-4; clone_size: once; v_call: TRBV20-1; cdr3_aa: CSAPRGEKLFF; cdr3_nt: TGCAGTGCTCCTCGGGGGGAAAAACTGTTTTTT
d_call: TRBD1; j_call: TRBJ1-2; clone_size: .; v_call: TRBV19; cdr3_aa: CASSSRDRSYGYTF; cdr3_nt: TGTGCCAGTAGTAGCAGGGACAGATCCTATGGCTACACCTTC
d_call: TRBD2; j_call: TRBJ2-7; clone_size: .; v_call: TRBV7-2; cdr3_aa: CASFQGLAGAYEQYF; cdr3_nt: TGTGCCAGCTTCCAAGGACTAGCGGGGGCCTACGAGCAGTACTTC
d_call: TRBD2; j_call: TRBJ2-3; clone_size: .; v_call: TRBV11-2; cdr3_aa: CASSLVRAGAGDTQYF; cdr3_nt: TGTGCCAGCAGCTTAGTTCGAGCGGGGGCCGGAGATACGCAGTATTTT
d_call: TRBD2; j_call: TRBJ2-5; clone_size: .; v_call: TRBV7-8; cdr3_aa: CASSPSRTSGGREETQYF; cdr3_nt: TGTGCCAGCAGCCCTTCTCGGACTAGCGGGGGGCGGGAAGAGACCCAGTACTTC
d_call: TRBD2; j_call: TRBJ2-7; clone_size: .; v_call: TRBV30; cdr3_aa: CAWSNLAGVNEQYF; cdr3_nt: TGTGCCTGGAGTAATCTAGCGGGGGTGAACGAGCAGTACTTC
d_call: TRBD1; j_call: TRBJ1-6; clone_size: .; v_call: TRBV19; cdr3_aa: CASRAPGQGFSPLHF; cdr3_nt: TGTGCCAGTAGGGCACCGGGACAGGGATTTTCACCCCTCCACTTT
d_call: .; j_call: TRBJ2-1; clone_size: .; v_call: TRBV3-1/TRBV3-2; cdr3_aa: CASSQVGGIEQFF; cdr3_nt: TGTGCCAGCAGCCAAGTAGGAGGGATAGAGCAGTTCTTC
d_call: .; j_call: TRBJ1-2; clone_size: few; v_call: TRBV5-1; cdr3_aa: CASSLDISYGYTF; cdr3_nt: TGCGCCAGCAGCCTGGACATTTCCTATGGCTACACCTTC
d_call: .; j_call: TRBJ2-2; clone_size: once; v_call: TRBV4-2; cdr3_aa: CASSQTSNTGELFF; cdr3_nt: TGTGCCAGCAGCCAAACAAGTAACACCGGGGAGCTGTTTTTT
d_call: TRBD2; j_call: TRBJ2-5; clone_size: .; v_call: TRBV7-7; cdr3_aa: CASSLAWGGGETQYF; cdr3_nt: TGTGCTAGCAGCTTAGCCTGGGGGGGTGGAGAGACCCAGTACTTC
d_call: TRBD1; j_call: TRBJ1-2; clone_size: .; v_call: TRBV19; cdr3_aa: CASAPSRDRANYGYTF; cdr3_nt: TGTGCCAGCGCCCCCTCCCGGGACAGAGCTAACTATGGCTACACCTTC
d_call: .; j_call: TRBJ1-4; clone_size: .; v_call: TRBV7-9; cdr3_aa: CASSSTGRGPGEKLFF; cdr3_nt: TGTGCCAGCAGCTCCACTGGGCGGGGCCCTGGGGAAAAACTGTTTTTT
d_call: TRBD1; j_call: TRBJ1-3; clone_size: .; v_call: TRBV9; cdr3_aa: CASSVGQGASGNTIYF; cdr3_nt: TGTGCCAGCAGCGTAGGGCAGGGGGCATCTGGAAACACCATATATTTT
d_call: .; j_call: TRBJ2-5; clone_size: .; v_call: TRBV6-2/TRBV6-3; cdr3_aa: CASSYEGTPETQYF; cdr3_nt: TGTGCCAGCAGTTACGAGGGGACTCCAGAGACCCAGTACTTC
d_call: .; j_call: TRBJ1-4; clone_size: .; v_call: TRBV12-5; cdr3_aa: CASGSGVFEKLFF; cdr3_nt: TGTGCTAGTGGTTCAGGGGTTTTTGAAAAACTGTTTTTT
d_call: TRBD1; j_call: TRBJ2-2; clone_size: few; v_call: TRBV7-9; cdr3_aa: CASSAGGGGELFF; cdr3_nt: TGTGCCAGCAGCGCAGGGGGCGGCGGTGAACTGTTTTTT
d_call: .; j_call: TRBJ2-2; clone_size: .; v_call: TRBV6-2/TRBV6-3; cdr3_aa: CASSYTPAGGGELFF; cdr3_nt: TGTGCCAGCAGTTACACGCCCGCAGGTGGCGGGGAGCTGTTTTTT
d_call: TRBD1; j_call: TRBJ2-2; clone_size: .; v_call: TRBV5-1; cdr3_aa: CASSGTGANTRELFF; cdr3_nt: TGCGCCAGCAGCGGGACAGGGGCGAACACCAGGGAGCTGTTTTTT
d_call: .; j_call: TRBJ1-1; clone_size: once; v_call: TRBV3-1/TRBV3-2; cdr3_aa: CASSTGNTEAFF; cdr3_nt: TGTGCCAGCAGTACAGGGAACACTGAAGCTTTCTTT
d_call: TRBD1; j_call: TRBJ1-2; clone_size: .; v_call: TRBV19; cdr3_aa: CASSSGSAGGGYTF; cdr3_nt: TGTGCCAGTAGTTCAGGAAGCGCAGGGGGTGGCTACACCTTC
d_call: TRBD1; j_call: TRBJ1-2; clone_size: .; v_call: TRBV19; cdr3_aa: CASSIGRDRGYTF; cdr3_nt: TGTGCCAGTAGTATCGGTAGGGACAGGGGCTACACCTTC
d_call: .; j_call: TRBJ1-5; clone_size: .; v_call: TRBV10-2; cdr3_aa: CASSYQGNQPQHF; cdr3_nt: TGCGCCAGCAGTTACCAGGGGAATCAGCCCCAGCATTTT
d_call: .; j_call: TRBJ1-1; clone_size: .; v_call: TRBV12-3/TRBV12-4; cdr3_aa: CASSPEAFF; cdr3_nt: TGTGCCAGCAGCCCAGAAGCTTTCTTT
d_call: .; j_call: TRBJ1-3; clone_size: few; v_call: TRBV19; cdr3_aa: CASWIGIGGNTIYF; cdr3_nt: TGTGCCAGTTGGATCGGGATAGGTGGAAACACCATATATTTT
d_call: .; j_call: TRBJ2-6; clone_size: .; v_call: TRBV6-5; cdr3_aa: CASRQNSGANVLTF; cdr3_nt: TGTGCCAGCAGACAGAACTCTGGGGCCAACGTCCTGACTTTC
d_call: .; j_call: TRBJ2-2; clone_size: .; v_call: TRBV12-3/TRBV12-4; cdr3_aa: CASSYRGAVGLFF; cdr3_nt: TGTGCCAGCAGTTACCGGGGGGCCGTCGGGCTGTTTTTT
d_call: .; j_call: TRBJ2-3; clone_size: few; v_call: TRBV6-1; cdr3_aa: CASSVSDTQWADTQYF; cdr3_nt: TGTGCCAGCAGTGTCTCGGACACACAATGGGCAGATACGCAGTATTTT
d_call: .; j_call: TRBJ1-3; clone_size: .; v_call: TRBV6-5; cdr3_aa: CASSLGQTSGNTIYF; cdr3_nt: TGTGCCAGCAGCCTCGGACAAACCTCTGGAAACACCATATATTTT
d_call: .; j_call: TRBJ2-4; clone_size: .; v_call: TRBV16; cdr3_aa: CASSLDRAKNIQYF; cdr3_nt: TGTGCCAGCAGCCTCGACAGAGCCAAAAACATTCAGTACTTC
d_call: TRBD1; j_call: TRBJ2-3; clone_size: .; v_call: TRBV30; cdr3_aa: CAWTQGDRVADTQYF; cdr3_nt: TGTGCCTGGACCCAGGGGGACAGGGTGGCCGATACGCAGTATTTT
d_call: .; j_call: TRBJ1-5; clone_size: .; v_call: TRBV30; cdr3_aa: CAGSTGNQPQHF; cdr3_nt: TGTGCCGGGTCGACGGGGAATCAGCCCCAGCATTTT
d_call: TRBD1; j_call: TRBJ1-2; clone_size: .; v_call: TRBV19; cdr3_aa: CASSIEGVRGPFRNYSGGYTF; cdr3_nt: TGTGCCAGTAGTATAGAAGGAGTTAGGGGGCCTTTCAGAAATTACTCAGGTGGCTACACCTTC
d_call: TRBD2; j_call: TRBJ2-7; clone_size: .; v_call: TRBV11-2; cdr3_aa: CASSSSSGGLSSYEQYF; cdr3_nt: TGTGCCAGCAGCTCTTCTAGCGGGGGCTTAAGCTCCTACGAGCAGTACTTC
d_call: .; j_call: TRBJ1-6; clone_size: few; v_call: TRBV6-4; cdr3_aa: CASSLESSGAGSPLHF; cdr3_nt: TGTGCCAGCAGCCTTGAAAGCTCAGGGGCTGGGTCACCCCTCCACTTT
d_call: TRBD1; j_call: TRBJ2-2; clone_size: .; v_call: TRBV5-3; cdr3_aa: CARITTGTGVTQRNTGELFF; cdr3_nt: TGTGCCAGAATCACGACCGGGACAGGGGTCACTCAAAGGAACACCGGGGAGCTGTTTTTT